A selection of T cell receptor beta chains follows, all from one sample in a study of early T cells in non-severe SARS-CoV-2 infection. In TCRdb, the 5' RACE reads were re-called with MiXCR into one record per CDR3 protein. This sample has 97,000 or so distinct CDR3 sequences, with over 10% found just once. Material: whole blood. The receptor set was obtained from an adult who was a healthcare worker with PCR-confirmed SARS-CoV-2 infection or an uninfected control (not recorded which). The CDR3 runs from the conserved cysteine through the conserved F or W. A D gene is named only where the DNA matches it firmly. Size is stated for part of the rows, as once, few or many counts, or as a class when the clone is expanded.

V: TRBV20-1
size: few
J: TRBJ2-1
D: TRBD2
DNA: TGCAGTGCTGGAGGGACTAGCGGACCGAATGAGCAGTTCTTC
CDR3: CSAGGTSGPNEQFF

V: TRBV28
size: many
J: TRBJ1-2
D: .
DNA: TGTGCCAGCAGTCTCCCGCAAGGGGTCTATGGCTACACCTTC
CDR3: CASSLPQGVYGYTF

V: TRBV6-2/TRBV6-3
size: many
J: TRBJ2-1
D: TRBD2
DNA: TGTGCCAGCAGCCTAGTTTCCAGCGGGAGGGGGTATGAGCAGTTCTTC
CDR3: CASSLVSSGRGYEQFF

V: TRBV12-5
size: .
J: TRBJ2-1
D: TRBD2
DNA: TGTGCTAGTGGCGGGGGACTAGCGGCCAACAATGAGCAGTTCTTC
CDR3: CASGGGLAANNEQFF

V: TRBV6-2/TRBV6-3
size: many
J: TRBJ2-7
D: .
DNA: TGTGCCAGCAGTTATGGACACAGCTCCTACGAGCAGTACTTC
CDR3: CASSYGHSSYEQYF

V: TRBV11-2
size: once
J: TRBJ2-7
D: .
DNA: TGTGCCAGCAGAGCCGGGACTCAGAACTACGAGCAGTACTTC
CDR3: CASRAGTQNYEQYF

V: TRBV5-5
size: few
J: TRBJ2-3
D: TRBD2
DNA: TGTGCCAGCAGCTTGAAAATTGCCGGGACTAGCGCTTCAGATACGCAGTATTTT
CDR3: CASSLKIAGTSASDTQYF

V: TRBV4-3
size: many
J: TRBJ1-2
D: .
DNA: TGCGCCAGCAGCCCCTTACCGGACAGCCCCTATGGCTACACCTTC
CDR3: CASSPLPDSPYGYTF

V: TRBV20-1
size: .
J: TRBJ2-3
D: .
DNA: TGCAGTGCTAGTGGGGGTTCACGAGATACGCAGTATTTT
CDR3: CSASGGSRDTQYF

V: TRBV7-9
size: .
J: TRBJ2-1
D: TRBD2
DNA: TGTGCCAGCAGCCGGACTAGCGCCCCGGGATTTGAGCAGTTCTTC
CDR3: CASSRTSAPGFEQFF

V: TRBV12-3/TRBV12-4
size: many
J: TRBJ2-3
D: TRBD2
DNA: TGTGCCAGCAGTTTTGGGCTAGCGGGGGATACGCAGTATTTT
CDR3: CASSFGLAGDTQYF

V: TRBV28
size: .
J: TRBJ2-1
D: .
DNA: TGTGCCAGCATTAGCGGACCAAGCTCCTACAATGAGCAGTTCTTC
CDR3: CASISGPSSYNEQFF

V: TRBV11-2
size: many
J: TRBJ2-1
D: .
DNA: TGTGCCAGCTATACGGCAGGGGAGCAGTTCTTC
CDR3: CASYTAGEQFF

V: TRBV14
size: few
J: TRBJ1-1
D: .
DNA: TGTGCCAGCAGCCAAGAAGAAGGGACTGAAGCTTTCTTT
CDR3: CASSQEEGTEAFF

V: TRBV6-5
size: few
J: TRBJ1-3
D: .
DNA: TGTGCCAGCAGTTACCTGGAGGCTGGAAACACCATATATTTT
CDR3: CASSYLEAGNTIYF

V: TRBV28
size: few
J: TRBJ2-3
D: .
DNA: TGTGCCATCTGGGACGGCCCTAGCACAGATACGCAGTATTTT
CDR3: CAIWDGPSTDTQYF

V: TRBV20-1
size: many
J: TRBJ2-1
D: TRBD2
DNA: TGCAGTGCTAGACGCGGGAGACCCTACAATGAGCAGTTCTTC
CDR3: CSARRGRPYNEQFF

V: TRBV10-3
size: many
J: TRBJ2-1
D: TRBD2
DNA: TGTGCCATCAGTGACCCAAGCGGGAGGGCCTCCTACAATGAGCAGTTCTTC
CDR3: CAISDPSGRASYNEQFF

V: TRBV29-1
size: few
J: TRBJ2-2
D: .
DNA: TGCAGCGTCACAAAGGGCCTTGGGTCCACCGGGGAGCTGTTTTTT
CDR3: CSVTKGLGSTGELFF

V: TRBV7-8
size: .
J: TRBJ2-3
D: .
DNA: TGTGCCAGCAGCTTAGGGCTAGCAATAGATACGCAGTATTTT
CDR3: CASSLGLAIDTQYF

V: TRBV5-4
size: .
J: TRBJ1-2
D: .
DNA: TGTGCCAGCAGCTTACGCCCAGCTAACTATGGCTACACCTTC
CDR3: CASSLRPANYGYTF

V: TRBV6-5
size: few
J: TRBJ2-7
D: TRBD1
DNA: TGTGCCAGCAGTTACTCCGCAGGGGGTACAGGGTCGTCCTACGAGCAGTACTTC
CDR3: CASSYSAGGTGSSYEQYF

V: TRBV28
size: few
J: TRBJ2-2
D: .
DNA: TGTGCCAGCAGTTTTGATCAAGGAGGCACCGGGGAGCTGTTTTTT
CDR3: CASSFDQGGTGELFF

V: TRBV13
size: many
J: TRBJ2-1
D: TRBD2
DNA: TGTGCCAGTGTCATGGGGACTAGCGGACCCAATGAGCAGTTCTTC
CDR3: CASVMGTSGPNEQFF

V: TRBV19
size: many
J: TRBJ1-5
D: .
DNA: TGTGCCAGTAGTATCGGAATACTGGGGCCAGTAAGGCAGCCCCAGCATTTT
CDR3: CASSIGILGPVRQPQHF

V: TRBV12-3/TRBV12-4
size: many
J: TRBJ2-3
D: TRBD2
DNA: TGTGCCAGCAGTTTATTGTTACTAGCGGGTCGGGCAGATACGCAGTATTTT
CDR3: CASSLLLLAGRADTQYF

V: TRBV28
size: few
J: TRBJ2-3
D: .
DNA: TGTGCCACCCGACCGTTCTCTAGCACAGATACGCAGTATTTT
CDR3: CATRPFSSTDTQYF

V: TRBV5-1
size: many
J: TRBJ2-1
D: TRBD1
DNA: TGCGCCAGCAGCCGCGCCCCGGACAGGGGGGAGAATGAGCAGTTCTTC
CDR3: CASSRAPDRGENEQFF

V: TRBV7-2
size: .
J: TRBJ2-7
D: .
DNA: TGTGCCAGCAGCTTATGGGGTTCCTACGAGCAGTACTTC
CDR3: CASSLWGSYEQYF